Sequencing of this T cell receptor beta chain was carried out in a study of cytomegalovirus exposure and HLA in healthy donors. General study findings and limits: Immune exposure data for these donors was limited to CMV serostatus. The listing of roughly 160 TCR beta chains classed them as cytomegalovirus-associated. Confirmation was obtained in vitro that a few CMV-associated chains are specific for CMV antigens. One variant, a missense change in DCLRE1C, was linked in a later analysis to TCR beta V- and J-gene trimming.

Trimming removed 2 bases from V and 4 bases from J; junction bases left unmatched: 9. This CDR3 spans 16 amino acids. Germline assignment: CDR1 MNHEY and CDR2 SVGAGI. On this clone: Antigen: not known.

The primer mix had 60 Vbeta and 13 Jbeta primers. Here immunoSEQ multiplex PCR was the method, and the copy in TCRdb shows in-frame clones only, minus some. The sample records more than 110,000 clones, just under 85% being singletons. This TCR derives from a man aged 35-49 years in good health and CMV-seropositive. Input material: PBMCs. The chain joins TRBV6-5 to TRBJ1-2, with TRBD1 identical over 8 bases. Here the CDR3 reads CASSYHPGTGLYGYTF. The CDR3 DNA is TGTGCCAGCAGTTACCATCCAGGGACAGGCCTCTATGGCTACACCTTC.